This is a list of T cell receptor beta chains from one sample in a study of identical twins. Via MiXCR, TCRdb re-called the 5' RACE reads, giving one row per CDR3 protein. The sample carries around 250,000 distinct CDR3 sequences, approximately 8.3% recorded once. A further study also used this sample, focusing on yellow fever vaccine responses in identical twins.

Sequenced sample: CD8+ T cells sorted from blood. These receptor sequences come from a woman aged 18-29 years in good health. Each CDR3 is given without its conserved first and last residue.

len	v_gene	j_gene	CDR3aa
11	TRBV12-3/TRBV12-4	TRBJ1-1	ASSSGTHTEAF
12	TRBV29-1	TRBJ2-3	SVDVSGDTDTQY
14	TRBV29-1	TRBJ2-7	SVEDPVGEGSYEQY
14	TRBV5-6	TRBJ2-2	ASSMWHIPNTGELF
12	TRBV29-1	TRBJ2-7	SVLGGTDTYEQY
12	TRBV5-1	TRBJ2-1	ASSLDRYYNEQF
14	TRBV12-3/TRBV12-4	TRBJ2-1	ASSLVGESSYNEQF
13	TRBV4-3	TRBJ2-7	ASSQDHEASLEQY
14	TRBV11-2	TRBJ2-5	ASSSGLGVGGETQY
12	TRBV24-1	TRBJ2-1	ATSDLWGHNEQF